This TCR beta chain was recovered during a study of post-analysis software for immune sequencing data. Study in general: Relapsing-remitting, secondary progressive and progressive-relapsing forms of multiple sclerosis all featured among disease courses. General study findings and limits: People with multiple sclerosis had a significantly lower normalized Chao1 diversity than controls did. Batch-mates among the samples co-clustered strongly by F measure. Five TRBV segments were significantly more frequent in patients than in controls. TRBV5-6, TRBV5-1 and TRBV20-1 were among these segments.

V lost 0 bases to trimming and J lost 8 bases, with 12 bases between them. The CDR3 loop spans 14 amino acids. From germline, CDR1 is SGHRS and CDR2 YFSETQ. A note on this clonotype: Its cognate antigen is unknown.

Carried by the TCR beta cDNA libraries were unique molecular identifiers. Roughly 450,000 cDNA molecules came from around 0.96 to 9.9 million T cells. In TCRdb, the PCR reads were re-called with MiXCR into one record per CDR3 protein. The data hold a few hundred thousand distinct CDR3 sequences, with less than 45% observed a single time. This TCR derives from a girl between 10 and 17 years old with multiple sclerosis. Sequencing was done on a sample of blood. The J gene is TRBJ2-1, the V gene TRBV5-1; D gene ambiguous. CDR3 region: CASSLAYPGDEQFF. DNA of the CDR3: TGCGCCAGCAGCTTGGCGTACCCCGGAGATGAGCAGTTCTTC.